The entry below describes one T cell receptor (beta chain). This sample's treatment: preoperative locoregional IRX-2 cytokine immunotherapy. Patients received preoperative, locoregional IRX-2 cytokine immunotherapy in a phase Ib study. The data originate from a study of preoperative IRX-2 immunotherapy in early breast cancer. The trim removed 0 bases at V and 2 bases at J, leaving 4 bases unmatched. Germline CDR1 and CDR2: SGHRS and YFSETQ. There are 16 residues in the CDR3. Assay: immunoSEQ multiplex PCR; the TCRdb copy retains only in-frame clones and omits some. The data show 6,400 or so clones, around 74% seen once.

This receptor was taken from a human donor with breast cancer. The specimen comprised tumor tissue, sampled before IRX-2 immunotherapy. The chain uses TRBV5-1 and TRBJ2-3; 9 positions match TRBD2. The CDR3 here is CASSLGSGGSTDTQYF. DNA for the CDR3: TGCGCCAGCAGCTTGGGAAGCGGGGGGTCCACAGATACGCAGTATTTT.